Shown below are 2 T cell receptor beta chains from a single sample sequenced in a study of T cell changes during pregnancy in multiple sclerosis. The data were produced by immunoSEQ multiplex PCR, yet TCRdb's version contains in-frame clones alone and is incomplete. The data hold roughly 49,000 clones, with around 94% observed a single time. The source material was CD4+ T cells from peripheral blood mononuclear cells, sampled in the second trimester of pregnancy. All receptors derive from a female donor in good health, enrolled as a control in a pregnancy study.

The chain joins TRBV2 to TRBJ2-1; TRBD2 matches 7 bases. CDR1 and CDR2 (germline): SNHLY, FYNNEI. The CDR3 extends over 14 amino acids. V was clipped by 6 bases and J by 8 bases; unmatched bases: 10. The CDR3 DNA reads TGTGCCAGCAGAGTGAGGGAGGGTTGGGATGAGCAGTTCTTC. It yields the protein CASRVREGWDEQFF.

This clone was observed a single time. V gene TRBV12-2 combines with J gene TRBJ2-7; TRBD1, the D gene given by the table, was not confirmed from the DNA. TRBV12-2 is assigned pseudogene status. The CDR3 covers 17 residues. The CDR3 protein is CASRFLLDGQGSYEQYF. CDR3 bases: TGTGCAAGTCGCTTCCTACTAGACGGACAGGGGTCCTACGAGCAGTACTTC.